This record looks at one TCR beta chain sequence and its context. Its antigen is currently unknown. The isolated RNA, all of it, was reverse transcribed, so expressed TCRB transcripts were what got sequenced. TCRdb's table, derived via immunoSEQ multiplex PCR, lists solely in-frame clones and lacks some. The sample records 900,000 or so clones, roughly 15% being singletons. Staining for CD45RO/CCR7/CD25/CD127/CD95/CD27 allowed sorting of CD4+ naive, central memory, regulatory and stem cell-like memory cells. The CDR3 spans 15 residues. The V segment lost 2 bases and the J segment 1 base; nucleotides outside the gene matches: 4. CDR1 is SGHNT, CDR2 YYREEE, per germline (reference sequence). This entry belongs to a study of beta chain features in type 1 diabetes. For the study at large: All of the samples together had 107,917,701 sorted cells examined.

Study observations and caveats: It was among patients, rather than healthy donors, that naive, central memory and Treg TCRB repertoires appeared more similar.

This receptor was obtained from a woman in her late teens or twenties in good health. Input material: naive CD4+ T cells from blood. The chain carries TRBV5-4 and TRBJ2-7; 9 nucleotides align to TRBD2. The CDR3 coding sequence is TGTGCCAGCAGCTTTGATAGCGGGAGTTCCTACGAGCAGTACTTC. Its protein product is CASSFDSGSSYEQYF. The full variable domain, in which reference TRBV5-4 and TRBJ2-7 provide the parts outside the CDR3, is ETGVTQSPTHLIKTRGQQVTLRCSSQSGHNTVSWYQQALGQGPQFIFQYYREEENGRGNFPPRFSGLQFPNYSSELNVNALELDDSALYLCASSFDSGSSYEQYFGPGTRLTVT.